These 20 T cell receptor beta chains came from one sample sequenced in a study of blood T cell repertoires in COVID-19. Clones were read by immunoSEQ multiplex PCR, and TCRdb kept only the in-frame ones, dropping some. The data hold 380,000 or so clones, with about 87% observed a single time. Sequenced sample: PBMCs or T cells enriched from blood (not recorded which). The receptors were gathered from a man in his thirties or forties who had recovered from COVID-19.

V usage is TRBV19 and J usage is TRBJ1-5, with D possibly being TRBD1 (6 bases). The V gene lost 5 bases and the J gene lost 4 bases, with 15 bases spanning the gap. Germline values: CDR1 LNHDA, CDR2 SQIVND (reference sequence). CDR3 length equals 15 residues. CDR3 coding DNA: TGTGCCAGTAGTCTACAGGGTATTCCGAATCAGCCCCAGCATTTT. This sequence encodes CASSLQGIPNQPQHF.

This chain joins TRBV5-4 and TRBJ2-3; D is perhaps TRBD2 (7 bases). The CDR3 is 15 residues long. CDR1 is SGHNT and CDR2 is YYREEE in the germline V gene (reference sequence). Trimming shortened V by 5 bases and J by 2 bases, and 15 bases separated the two germline ends. CDR3: CASRPRGGVTDTQYF. For the CDR3, the DNA is TGTGCCAGCAGACCGAGGGGGGGAGTCACAGATACGCAGTATTTT.

The chain couples TRBV7-2 to TRBJ1-4; D is uncertain. Germline V CDR1 and CDR2: SGHTA, FQGNSA. V lost 1 base to trimming and J lost 8 bases, with 8 bases between them. The CDR3 loop spans 13 amino acids. CDR3 nucleotides: TGTGCCAGCAGCTTAGGACAAAGGGAAAAACTGTTTTTT. Translating gives CASSLGQREKLFF.

This chain links TRBV6-1 with TRBJ2-1; 10 nucleotides line up with TRBD2. J lost 0 bases, V lost 1 base, and 6 bases had no gene match. The CDR3 consists of 18 residues. Germline CDR1 MNHNS, CDR2 SASEGT. The CDR3 nucleotides are TGTGCCAGCAGTGAAGTTAGCGGGGGGCTAATCTCCTACAATGAGCAGTTCTTC. Translating it yields CASSEVSGGLISYNEQFF.

The rearrangement links TRBV4-1 to TRBJ1-1, with a possible D match to TRBD1 (6 bases). The CDR3 consists of 18 residues. The germline CDR1 and CDR2 sequences are MGHRA and YSYEKL. With 0 bases removed from V and 1 base from J, the gap between germline ends came to 18 bases. The CDR3 loop reads CASSQEWQGPGRNTEAFF. CDR3 nucleotides: TGCGCCAGCAGCCAAGAGTGGCAGGGGCCAGGGAGGAACACTGAAGCTTTCTTT.

This clone was observed a few times. The chain links TRBV18 to TRBJ1-5; perhaps TRBD1 as D (5 bases). Trimming pared 2 bases from V and 6 bases from J, leaving 14 bases between. CDR3 length: 15 amino acids. Germline V gene data show CDR1 as KGHSH and CDR2 as LQKENI. CDR3 sequence (DNA): TGTGCCAGCTCACCAGAGACAGAAGTGGGTCAGCCCCAGCATTTT. It specifies CASSPETEVGQPQHF.

The V and J genes are TRBV7-2 and TRBJ1-6; D is uncertain. Trimming shortened V by 5 bases and J by 2 bases, and 10 bases separated the two germline ends. Germline V CDR1 and CDR2: SGHTA, FQGNSA. CDR3 length equals 15 residues. The CDR3 sequence: CASSKTETYNSPLHF. The CDR3 DNA reads as TGTGCCAGCAGCAAAACAGAGACCTATAATTCACCCCTCCACTTT.

The V and J genes are TRBV9 and TRBJ2-2, with TRBD1 matching over 10 bases. V shed 5 bases and J 5 bases; nucleotides not matched to a gene: 12. The CDR3 has 17 residues. Per the germline V gene, CDR1 is SGDLS and CDR2 is YYNGEE. The CDR3 loop reads CASSPPTGGFWTGELFF. DNA of the CDR3: TGTGCCAGCAGTCCTCCGACAGGGGGCTTCTGGACCGGGGAGCTGTTTTTT.

This clone appeared a single time. This rearrangement joins TRBV4-1 to TRBJ2-5; TRBD2 aligns across 10 bases. Per germline, CDR1 MGHRA and CDR2 YSYEKL. With V trimmed by 0 bases and J by 1 base, 5 bases remained unmatched. The CDR3 totals 17 residues. The CDR3 spells CASSQDLAGALQETQYF. The CDR3 nucleotides read TGCGCCAGCAGCCAAGATCTAGCGGGGGCCCTCCAAGAGACCCAGTACTTC.

The rearrangement joins TRBV10-1 to TRBJ2-3, with D perhaps matching TRBD2 (5 bases). The V end lost 8 bases, the J end lost 6 bases, and 15 bases lay between the germline ends. This CDR3 has 13 residues. Per germline, CDR1 WNHNN and CDR2 SYGVQD (reference sequence). CDR3 amino acids: CASCYSPGDTQYF. CDR3 bases: TGCGCCAGCTGCTACAGTCCGGGGGATACGCAGTATTTT.

This clone has a handful of counts. The chain carries TRBV10-3 and TRBJ1-1; D may be TRBD1 (5 bases). Trimming shortened V by 9 bases and J by 1 base, and 15 bases separated the two germline ends. The CDR3 spans 14 residues. Germline-derived CDR1 and CDR2 are ENHRY and SYGVKD. The CDR3, as DNA: TGTGCCATTGCCGGGACCGGGGGGAACACTGAAGCTTTCTTT. Amino acids: CAIAGTGGNTEAFF.

In this sample, this clone turned up a few times. The chain couples TRBV18 to TRBJ1-6; 10 bases fit TRBD1. This CDR3 is built from 14 residues. J was trimmed by 7 bases and V by 5 bases; bases with no gene match: 2. Germline lookup yields CDR1 KGHSH and CDR2 LQKENI. The CDR3 reads CASSLDRGNSPLHF. CDR3 nucleotides: TGTGCCAGCTCATTGGACAGGGGGAATTCACCCCTCCACTTT.

The chain is built from TRBV12-3 or TRBV12-4 and TRBJ1-2, with D hard to call. Deletions cut 6 bases from V and 4 bases from J, with 6 bases between. The CDR3 totals 11 residues. The CDR3 region is CASRAGYGYTF. CDR3 DNA: TGTGCCAGCAGAGCCGGCTATGGCTACACCTTC.

The chain combines TRBV9 with TRBJ1-1, with a weak D call TRBD1 (6 bases). The V gene lost 0 bases and the J gene lost 0 bases, with 9 bases spanning the gap. This CDR3 contains 15 residues. In germline, CDR1 is SGDLS, CDR2 YYNGEE. CDR3 nucleotides: TGTGCCAGCAGCGTAGCCCAGGGGTTGAACACTGAAGCTTTCTTT. It encodes CASSVAQGLNTEAFF.

This sequence joins TRBV5-1 and TRBJ1-6; D may be TRBD1 (5 bases). The CDR3 is made up of 15 amino acids. Trimming stripped 0 bases from V and 7 bases from J, with 11 bases between. The germline V gene encodes CDR1 SGHRS and CDR2 YFSETQ. CDR3 protein: CASSLGTGANSPLHF. The CDR3 DNA follows: TGCGCCAGCAGCTTGGGCACAGGTGCCAATTCACCCCTCCACTTT.

This chain connects TRBV7-9 to TRBJ1-1, with D uncertain. The length of the CDR3 is 15 residues. V was trimmed by 3 bases and J by 5 bases, leaving 16 bases between them. Germline CDR1 reads SEHNR; CDR2 reads FQNEAQ (reference sequence). CDR3 coding DNA: TGTGCCAGCAGCTTTGAGGGTTCGGCTTTTACTGAAGCTTTCTTT. This gives the protein CASSFEGSAFTEAFF.

The CDR3 DNA is TGTGCCAGCAGCCAAGAGGGGCAGGGAAACTACGAGCAGTACTTC. Its translation is CASSQEGQGNYEQYF. V gene TRBV3-1 (or the pseudogene TRBV3-2) combines with J gene TRBJ2-7; TRBD1 might be the D (5 bases). Per germline, CDR1 LGHDT and CDR2 YNNKEL (reference sequence). V was trimmed by 0 bases and J by 3 bases, leaving 12 bases between them. The CDR3 runs to 15 residues.

This sequence joins TRBV5-1 and TRBJ2-3; 8 nucleotides match TRBD2. CDR1 and CDR2 (germline): SGHRS, YFSETQ. With 7 bases clipped from V and 3 bases from J, the junction kept 10 bases outside the gene matches. The CDR3 totals 15 residues. Here the CDR3 DNA reads TGCGCCAGCGCCAGGAGCGGGGGTGAGACAGATACGCAGTATTTT. It codes for CASARSGGETDTQYF.

The chain employs TRBV19 and TRBJ1-1; TRBD1 aligns across 7 bases. This CDR3 has 13 amino acids. Trimming took 6 bases from V and 7 from J; bases not matched to a gene: 8. CDR1 and CDR2 from the germline V gene are LNHDA and SQIVND (reference sequence). DNA for the CDR3: TGTGCCAGTAGCCTCGGACAGGCTGTTGAAGCTTTCTTT. It translates to CASSLGQAVEAFF.

This clone was counted once. The chain recombines TRBV4-1 with TRBJ1-1, with a tentative D call TRBD1 (5 bases). Trimming shortened V by 2 bases and J by 5 bases, and 9 bases separated the two germline ends. This CDR3 has 13 amino acids. Germline-derived CDR1 and CDR2 are MGHRA and YSYEKL. The CDR3 region has the DNA TGCGCCAGCAGCCAACCAGGGATGACTGAAGCTTTCTTT. Amino acid sequence: CASSQPGMTEAFF.